The 16 T cell receptor beta chains below were found in one sample sequenced in a study of blood T cells in healthy people across ages. It was with a sample-barcoded 5' primer and a J-beta primer mix that a second PCR of roughly 6 to 12 cycles was run. TCRdb itself ran the 5' RACE reads through MiXCR, one entry per CDR3 protein. The sample has 1.5 million to 1.9 million distinct CDR3 sequences, 35% to 45% seen once. What was sequenced was blood. These receptors all stem from a woman aged 18 to 35 in good health.

The V and J genes are TRBV21-1 and TRBJ2-7; the D call in the table, TRBD1, was not verified against the DNA. TRBV21-1 is flagged as a pseudogene. The CDR3 consists of 16 residues. The CDR3 is CASSKRGGPVGNEQYF. For the CDR3, the DNA is TGTGCCAGCAGCAAACGCGGCGGTCCTGTCGGAAACGAGCAGTACTTC.

This chain connects TRBV20-1 to TRBJ2-3; 11 bases align to TRBD2. Per germline, CDR1 DFQATT and CDR2 SNEGSKA (reference sequence). There are 19 residues in the CDR3. The V gene end was trimmed by 3 bases and the J gene end by 4 bases; junction bases not matched to a gene: 18. CDR3 in amino acids: CSASKLLAGGPGGSDTQYF. The CDR3 DNA reads TGCAGTGCTAGTAAATTGTTAGCGGGAGGGCCTGGGGGGTCAGATACGCAGTATTTT.

This clonotype was observed a few times. The gene calls are TRBV15 and TRBJ1-1, with D unresolved. The CDR3 is 15 amino acids. Trimming cost V 0 bases and J 1 base, with 9 bases left between them. From germline, CDR1 is LNHNV and CDR2 YYDKDF (reference sequence). CDR3: CATSRDTASNTEAFF. CDR3 nucleotide sequence: TGTGCCACCAGCAGAGATACGGCCTCGAACACTGAAGCTTTCTTT.

V usage is TRBV13 and J usage is TRBJ1-5; 8 bases map to TRBD1. Germline V gene lookup returns CDR1 PRHDT and CDR2 FYEKMQ (reference sequence). The J segment lost 6 bases and the V segment lost 4 bases, leaving 8 bases of the junction unmatched. CDR3 length: 15 residues. CDR3 loop: CASSSRQGTGQPQHF. The CDR3 region has the DNA TGTGCCAGCAGCTCCCGACAGGGGACGGGTCAGCCCCAGCATTTT.

The gene calls are TRBV11-2 and TRBJ1-5, with D tentatively TRBD1 (6 bases). CDR1 SGHAT and CDR2 FQNNGV come from the germline V gene. The V end lost 1 base, the J end lost 3 bases, and 10 bases lay between the germline ends. CDR3 length equals 15 residues. CDR3 coding DNA: TGTGCCAGCAGCTTAGGGCAGGGACACAATCAGCCCCAGCATTTT. Translation gives CASSLGQGHNQPQHF.

There are a few counts of this clonotype. The chain couples TRBV2 to TRBJ1-5; possible D gene TRBD1, 5 bases. V was cut by 3 bases and J by 2 bases, with 11 bases left in between. The V gene's germline CDR1 is SNHLY and CDR2 FYNNEI. This CDR3 region has 15 residues. The CDR3 protein is CASSEEGFGNQPQHF. As DNA, the CDR3 is TGTGCCAGCAGTGAGGAGGGGTTCGGCAATCAGCCCCAGCATTTT. Filled out from reference TRBV2 and TRBJ1-5, the complete variable domain reads EPEVTQTPSHQVTQMGQEVILRCVPISNHLYFYWYRQILGQKVEFLVSFYNNEISEKSEIFDDQFSVERPDGSNFTLKIRSTKLEDSAMYFCASSEEGFGNQPQHFGDGTRLSIL.

The sample holds many counts of this clonotype. This chain uses TRBV9 with TRBJ2-1; D remains ambiguous. Trimming pared 4 bases from V and 0 bases from J, leaving 5 bases between. Germline V gene sequence: CDR1 SGDLS, CDR2 YYNGEE. This CDR3 comprises 13 residues. CDR3 in amino acids: CASSLNSYNEQFF. The CDR3 bases are TGTGCCAGCAGCTTAAACTCCTACAATGAGCAGTTCTTC.

This clonotype was counted only a few times. The chain employs TRBV6-6 and TRBJ1-4, with D perhaps matching TRBD1 (5 bases). The length of the CDR3 is 14 residues. CDR1 and CDR2 from the germline V gene are MNHNY and SVGAGI (reference sequence). Trimming pared 2 bases from V and 4 bases from J, leaving 8 bases between. CDR3 in amino acids: CASSYEGLNEKLFF. CDR3 bases: TGTGCCAGCAGTTACGAGGGACTTAATGAAAAACTGTTTTTT.

V usage is TRBV27 and J usage is TRBJ2-1; D unresolved. CDR3 length equals 13 residues. Germline values: CDR1 MNHEY, CDR2 SMNVEV (reference sequence). Trimming cost V 5 bases and J 12 bases, with 17 bases left between them. The CDR3 nucleotides read TGTGCCAGCAGTACCTCCACACACACGGGGCAGTTCTTC. Translated, it gives CASSTSTHTGQFF.

The chain couples TRBV20-1 to TRBJ1-6; D is unclear. V lost 0 bases and J 3 bases, leaving 12 bases between the germline ends. This CDR3 is 16 amino acids long. From germline, CDR1 is DFQATT and CDR2 SNEGSKA (reference sequence). CDR3 protein: CSARDLQEGYNSPLHF. For the CDR3, the DNA is TGCAGTGCTAGAGATCTTCAGGAGGGCTATAATTCACCCCTCCACTTT.

This clonotype was seen more than once but under ten times. The V and J genes are TRBV12-3 or TRBV12-4 and TRBJ2-4; TRBD2 matches 9 bases. The J call is doubtful: the DNA matches TRBJ2-7 better. The CDR3 is made up of 15 amino acids. CDR3 coding DNA: TGTGCCAGCAGCTTTAGCGGGAGTTTCCCCCACGAGCAGTACTTC. It encodes CASSFSGSFPHEQYF.

The chain has TRBV3-1 and TRBJ1-6; D gene unclear. Germline assignment: CDR1 LGHDT and CDR2 YNNKEL (reference sequence). The CDR3 is 13 residues long. The germline V and J ends were trimmed by 1 base and 9 bases, with 7 bases remaining between them. The chain's CDR3 is CASSQGPASPLHF. Here the CDR3 DNA reads TGTGCCAGCAGCCAAGGGCCGGCTTCACCCCTCCACTTT.

This clonotype was picked up a small number of times. The chain combines TRBV5-5 with TRBJ1-2; D ambiguous. From germline, CDR1 is SGHKS and CDR2 YYEKEE (reference sequence). The CDR3 spans 17 residues. Deletions cut 1 base from V and 7 bases from J, with 23 bases between. Written as DNA, the CDR3 is TGTGCCAGCAGCTTGACAGACTTCCAGCTTCAGTCGTGTGGCTACACCTTC. It codes for CASSLTDFQLQSCGYTF.

This rearrangement joins TRBV20-1 to TRBJ2-1, with TRBD2 identical over 8 bases. The germline gives CDR1 DFQATT, CDR2 SNEGSKA (reference sequence). This CDR3 comprises 13 residues. V shed 3 bases, J shed 9 bases, and the junction held 7 bases outside the gene matches. This CDR3 is CSASGRADSEQFF. The CDR3 DNA reads as TGCAGTGCTAGCGGGAGGGCCGATAGTGAGCAGTTCTTC.

V gene TRBV24-1 combines with J gene TRBJ2-7, with unresolved D. Germline CDR1 and CDR2: KGHDR and SFDVKD. V was clipped by 3 bases and J by 2 bases, with 10 bases between them. The CDR3 is made up of 14 amino acids. Here the CDR3 reads CATSDPTVTYEQYF. The CDR3 nucleotides read TGTGCCACCAGTGATCCGACTGTCACCTACGAGCAGTACTTC.

This clonotype came up a few times. The chain carries TRBV14 and TRBJ2-7, with 8 bases fitting TRBD1. V lost 4 bases and J lost 6; bases outside the gene matches: 8. The germline CDR1 and CDR2 sequences are SGHDN and FVKESK. The CDR3 sequence is 14 residues long. The CDR3 spells CASSPLDRAVEQYF. In DNA, the CDR3 is TGTGCCAGCAGCCCGTTGGACAGGGCGGTCGAGCAGTACTTC.